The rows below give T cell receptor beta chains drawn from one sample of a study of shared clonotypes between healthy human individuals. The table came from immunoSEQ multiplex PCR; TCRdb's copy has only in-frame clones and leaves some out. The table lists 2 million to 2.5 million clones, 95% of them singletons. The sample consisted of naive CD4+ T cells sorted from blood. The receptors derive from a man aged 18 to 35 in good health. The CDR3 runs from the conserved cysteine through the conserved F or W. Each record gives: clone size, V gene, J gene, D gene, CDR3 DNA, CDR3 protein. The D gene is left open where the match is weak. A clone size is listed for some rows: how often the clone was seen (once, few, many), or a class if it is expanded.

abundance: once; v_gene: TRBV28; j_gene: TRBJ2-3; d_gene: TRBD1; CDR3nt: TGTGCCAGCAGTCCGCCTGGGACAGGCTCAGCGGGTACGCAGTATTTT; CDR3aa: CASSPPGTGSAGTQYF
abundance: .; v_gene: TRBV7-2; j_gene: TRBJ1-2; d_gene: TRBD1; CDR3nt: TGTGCCAGCAGCCCAACAGGGGGAAGCTATGGCTACACCTTC; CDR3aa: CASSPTGGSYGYTF
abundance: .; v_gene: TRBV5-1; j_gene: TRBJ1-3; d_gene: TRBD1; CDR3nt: TGCGCCAGCAGCGCCTGGGAGACAGGGTCTGGAAACACCATATATTTT; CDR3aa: CASSAWETGSGNTIYF
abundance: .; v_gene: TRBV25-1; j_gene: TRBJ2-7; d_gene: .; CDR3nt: TGTGCCAGCAGTGAGGCAGGGAGCTCCTACGAGCAGTACTTC; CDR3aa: CASSEAGSSYEQYF
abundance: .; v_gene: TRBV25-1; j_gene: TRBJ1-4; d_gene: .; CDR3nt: TGTGCCAGCAGTGAGGGCAGTAATGAAAAACTGTTTTTT; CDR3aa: CASSEGSNEKLFF
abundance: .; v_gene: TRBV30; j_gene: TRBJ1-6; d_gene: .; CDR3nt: TGTGCCTCGAGGTTGGGACCACTGGATTCACCCCTCCACTTT; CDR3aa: CASRLGPLDSPLHF
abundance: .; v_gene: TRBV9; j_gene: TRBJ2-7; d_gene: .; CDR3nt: TGTGCCAGCAGCCCAGGTAGAAGCGACTACGAGCAGTACTTC; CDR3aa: CASSPGRSDYEQYF
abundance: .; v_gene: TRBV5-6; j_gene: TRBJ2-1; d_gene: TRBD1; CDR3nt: TGTGCCAGCAGCCACACCGGGACAGGGGTGGAACGGGAGCAGTTCTTC; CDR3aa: CASSHTGTGVEREQFF
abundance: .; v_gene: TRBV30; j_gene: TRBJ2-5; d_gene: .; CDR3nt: TGTGCCTGGAGTGGGTTAGCCCAAGAGACCCAGTACTTC; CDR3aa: CAWSGLAQETQYF
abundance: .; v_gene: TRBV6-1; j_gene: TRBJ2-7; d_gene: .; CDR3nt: TGTGCCAGCTTGGAAGCGTACGAGCAGTACTTC; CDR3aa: CASLEAYEQYF
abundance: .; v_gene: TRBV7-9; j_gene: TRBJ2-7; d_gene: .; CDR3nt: TGTGCCAGCAGCGGGGGAGATAGGGGAACCGACGAGCAGTACTTC; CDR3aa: CASSGGDRGTDEQYF
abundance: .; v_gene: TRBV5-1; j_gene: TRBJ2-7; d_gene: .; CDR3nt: TGCGCCAGCAGCTTGCGGCGAGAAGGCGAGCAGTACTTC; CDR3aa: CASSLRREGEQYF
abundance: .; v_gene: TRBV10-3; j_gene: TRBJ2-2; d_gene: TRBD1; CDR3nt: TGTGCCATCAGCCCAGGGGGCGATTACACCGGGGAGCTGTTTTTT; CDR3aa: CAISPGGDYTGELFF
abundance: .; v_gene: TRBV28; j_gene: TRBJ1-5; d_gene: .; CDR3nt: TGTGCCAGCAGTCTGGGACTTCGGGGGCCCCAGCATTTT; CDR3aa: CASSLGLRGPQHF
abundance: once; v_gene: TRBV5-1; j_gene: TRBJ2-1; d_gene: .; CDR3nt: TGCGCCAGCAGCCCGGCTACGGGAGTCGAGAATGAGCAGTTCTTC; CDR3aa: CASSPATGVENEQFF
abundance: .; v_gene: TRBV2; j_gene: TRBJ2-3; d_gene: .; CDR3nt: TGTGCCAGCAGTGTCGATGGGTCCCGGGCGGTAGATACGCAGTATTTT; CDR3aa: CASSVDGSRAVDTQYF
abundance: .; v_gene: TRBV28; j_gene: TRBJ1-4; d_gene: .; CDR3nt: TGTGCCAGCAGTTTACCACAGGCCACCAATGAAAAACTGTTTTTT; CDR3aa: CASSLPQATNEKLFF
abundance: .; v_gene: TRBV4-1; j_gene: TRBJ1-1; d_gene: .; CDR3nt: TGCGCCAGCAGCCAAGAGAGAGGGACTGAAGCTTTCTTT; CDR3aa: CASSQERGTEAFF
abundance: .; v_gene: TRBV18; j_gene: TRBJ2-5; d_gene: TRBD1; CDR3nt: TGTGCCAGTTCCCAGGACAGGGGTAGCCAAGAGACCCAGTACTTC; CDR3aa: CASSQDRGSQETQYF
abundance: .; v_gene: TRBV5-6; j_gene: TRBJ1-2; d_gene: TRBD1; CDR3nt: TGTGCCAGCAGCCACGACAGGGGGCTAATTTCTCTCGGCTACACCTTC; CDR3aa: CASSHDRGLISLGYTF
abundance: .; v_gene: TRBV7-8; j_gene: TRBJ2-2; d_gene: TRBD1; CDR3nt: TGTGCCAGCAGCTTAGGGGTCCCGGGGACAGGGGACACCGGGGAGCTGTTTTTT; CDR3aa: CASSLGVPGTGDTGELFF
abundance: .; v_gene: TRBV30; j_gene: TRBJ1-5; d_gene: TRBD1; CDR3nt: TGTGCCTGGACTCCGGGACAGGGTAATCAGCCCCAGCATTTT; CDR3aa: CAWTPGQGNQPQHF
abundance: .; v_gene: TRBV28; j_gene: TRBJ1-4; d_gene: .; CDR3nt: TGTGCCAGCAGGCCCGCGGGGGGGAATGAAAAACTGTTTTTT; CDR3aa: CASRPAGGNEKLFF
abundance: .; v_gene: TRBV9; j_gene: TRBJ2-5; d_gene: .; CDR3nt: TGTGCCAGCAGCGTAGAGGCCGGTCGCCAAGAGACCCAGTACTTC; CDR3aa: CASSVEAGRQETQYF
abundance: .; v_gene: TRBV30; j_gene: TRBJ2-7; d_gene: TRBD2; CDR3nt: TGTGCCTGGAGTGTAGGGTTAGCGGGAGGGGGCGACGAGCAGTACTTC; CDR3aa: CAWSVGLAGGGDEQYF
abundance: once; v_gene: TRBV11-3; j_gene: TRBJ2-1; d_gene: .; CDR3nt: TGTGCCAGCAGCGATGGTGGGGGGTCCGGCGATGAGCAGTTCTTC; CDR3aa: CASSDGGGSGDEQFF
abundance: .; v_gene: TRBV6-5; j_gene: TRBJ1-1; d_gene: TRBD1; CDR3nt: TGTGCCAGCAGTCGGACAGGGGCCACTGAAGCTTTCTTT; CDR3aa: CASSRTGATEAFF
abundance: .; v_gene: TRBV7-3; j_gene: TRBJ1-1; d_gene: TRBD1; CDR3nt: TGTGCCAGCAGCATTAACGCAGGGGGCCAAGCTTTCTTT; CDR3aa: CASSINAGGQAFF
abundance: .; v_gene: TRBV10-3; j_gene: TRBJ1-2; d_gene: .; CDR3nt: TGTGCCATCACAGGAGAAAATGGCTACACCTTC; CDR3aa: CAITGENGYTF
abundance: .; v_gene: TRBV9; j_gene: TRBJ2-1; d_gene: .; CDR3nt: TGTGCCAGCAGCTACCCCCCGCACGATCAGAAGCAGTTCTTC; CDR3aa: CASSYPPHDQKQFF
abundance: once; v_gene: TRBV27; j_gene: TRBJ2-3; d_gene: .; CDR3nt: TGTGCCTCTCGGGGGTTCACAGATACGCAGTATTTT; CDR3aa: CASRGFTDTQYF
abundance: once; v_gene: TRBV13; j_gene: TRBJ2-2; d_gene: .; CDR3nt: TGTGCCAGCAGCTTGAGGGCCGGGGAGCTGTTTTTT; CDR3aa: CASSLRAGELFF
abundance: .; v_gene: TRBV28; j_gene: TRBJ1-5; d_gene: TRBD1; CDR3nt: TGTGCCAGCAGTTCTCCCCCAGGGGGCAGGGATCAGCCCCAGCATTTT; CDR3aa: CASSSPPGGRDQPQHF
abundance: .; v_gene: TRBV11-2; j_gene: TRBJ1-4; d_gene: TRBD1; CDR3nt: TGTGCCAGCAGCTTAGGGGGACAGGGCTGTGAAAAACTGTTTTTT; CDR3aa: CASSLGGQGCEKLFF
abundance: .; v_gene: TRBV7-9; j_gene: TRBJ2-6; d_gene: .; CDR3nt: TGTGCCAGCAGCTTAGGAGCGCCTGGGGCCAACGTCCTGACTTTC; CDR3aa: CASSLGAPGANVLTF
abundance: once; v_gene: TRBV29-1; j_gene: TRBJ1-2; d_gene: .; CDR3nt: TGCAGCGTTGACAGGGGAAGGTATGGCTACACCTTC; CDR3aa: CSVDRGRYGYTF
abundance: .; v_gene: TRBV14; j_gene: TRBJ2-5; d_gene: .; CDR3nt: TGTGCCAGCAGCCGACCCGGGGTCCAAGAGACCCAGTACTTC; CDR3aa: CASSRPGVQETQYF
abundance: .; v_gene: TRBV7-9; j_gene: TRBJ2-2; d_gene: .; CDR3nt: TGTGCCAGCAGCTTCCTGACCGCGAACACCGGGGAGCTGTTTTTT; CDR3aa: CASSFLTANTGELFF
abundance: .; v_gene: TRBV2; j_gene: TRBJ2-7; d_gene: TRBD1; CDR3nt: TGTGCCAGCAGTAAAGACAGGGGGGCCGAGCAGTACTTC; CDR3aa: CASSKDRGAEQYF
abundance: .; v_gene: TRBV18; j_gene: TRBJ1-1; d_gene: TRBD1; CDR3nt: TGTGCCAGCTCACCTGGGGACAGAAACACTGAAGCTTTCTTT; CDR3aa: CASSPGDRNTEAFF
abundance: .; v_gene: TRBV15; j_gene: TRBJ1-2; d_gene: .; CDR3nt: TGTGCCACCAGCAGAGAAGGGGTAGGAAATGGCTACACCTTC; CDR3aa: CATSREGVGNGYTF
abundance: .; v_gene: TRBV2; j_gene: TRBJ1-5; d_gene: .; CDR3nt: TGTGCCAGCAGCGAACAGGGTAATCAGCCCCAGCATTTT; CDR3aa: CASSEQGNQPQHF
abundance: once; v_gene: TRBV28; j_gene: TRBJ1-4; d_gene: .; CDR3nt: TGTGCCAGCAGTTTATACGACAGCTCTAATGAAAAACTGTTTTTT; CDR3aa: CASSLYDSSNEKLFF
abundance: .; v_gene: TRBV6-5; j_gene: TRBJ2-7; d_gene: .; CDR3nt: TGTGCCAGCACTCAGTCCAGCTCCTACGAGCAGTACTTC; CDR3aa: CASTQSSSYEQYF
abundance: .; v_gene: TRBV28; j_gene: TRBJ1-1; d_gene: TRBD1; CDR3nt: TGTGCCAGCTTGACCGGGACAGGGAACACTGAAGCTTTCTTT; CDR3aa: CASLTGTGNTEAFF
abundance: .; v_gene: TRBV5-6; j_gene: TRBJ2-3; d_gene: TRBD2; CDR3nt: TGTGCCAGCAGCAGACTAGCTAGCACAGATACGCAGTATTTT; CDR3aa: CASSRLASTDTQYF
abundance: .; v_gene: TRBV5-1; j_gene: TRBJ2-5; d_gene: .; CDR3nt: TGCGCCAGCAGCCCCGGGTTCCAAGAGACCCAGTACTTC; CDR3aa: CASSPGFQETQYF
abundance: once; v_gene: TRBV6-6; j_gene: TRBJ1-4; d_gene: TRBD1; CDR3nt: TGTGCCAGCAGTGAGAGACAGGGCTTTGGGCTGTTTTTT; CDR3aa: CASSERQGFGLFF
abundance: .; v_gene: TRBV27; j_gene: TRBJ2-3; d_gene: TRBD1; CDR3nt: TGTGCCACGTCCGGGACAGGGTATACTTATAGCACAGATACGCAGTATTTT; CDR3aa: CATSGTGYTYSTDTQYF
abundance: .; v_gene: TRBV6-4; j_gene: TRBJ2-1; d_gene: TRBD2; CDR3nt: TGTGCCAGCAGTGACCTTAGCGGGAGATCCTACAATGAGCAGTTCTTC; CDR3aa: CASSDLSGRSYNEQFF
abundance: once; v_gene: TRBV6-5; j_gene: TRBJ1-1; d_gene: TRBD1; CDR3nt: TGTGCCAGCAGTTGGGGACAGGGGCTGAACACTGAAGCTTTCTTT; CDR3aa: CASSWGQGLNTEAFF
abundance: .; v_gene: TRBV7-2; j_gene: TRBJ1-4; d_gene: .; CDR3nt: TGTGCCAGCAGCTCGCACAGTACAACTAATGAAAAACTGTTTTTT; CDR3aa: CASSSHSTTNEKLFF
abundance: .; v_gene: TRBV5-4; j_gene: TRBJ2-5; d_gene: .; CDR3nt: TGTGCCGGGAGCTCTAGGAGTAAAGAGACCCAGTACTTC; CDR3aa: CAGSSRSKETQYF
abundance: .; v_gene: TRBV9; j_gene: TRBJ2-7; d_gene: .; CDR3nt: TGTGCCAGCAGCGTAGAGGCAGGGGAGCGCTACGAGCAGTACTTC; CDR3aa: CASSVEAGERYEQYF
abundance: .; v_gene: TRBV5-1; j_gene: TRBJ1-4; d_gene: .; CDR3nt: TGCGCCAGCAGCTTGGTACAGGGTGCAACTAATGAAAAACTGTTTTTT; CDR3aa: CASSLVQGATNEKLFF
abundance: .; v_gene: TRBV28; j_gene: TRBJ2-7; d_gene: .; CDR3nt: TGTGCCAGCATCCGAGAAGGGGGAGGCTACGAGCAGTACTTC; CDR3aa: CASIREGGGYEQYF
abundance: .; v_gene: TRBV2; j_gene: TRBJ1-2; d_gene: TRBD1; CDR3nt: TGTGCCAGCAGTTACGCGACAGGGGGGTATGGCTACACCTTC; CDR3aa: CASSYATGGYGYTF
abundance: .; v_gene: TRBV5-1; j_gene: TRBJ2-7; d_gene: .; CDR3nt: TGCGCCAGCAGCTTGGTATCAGGTTCATCCTACGAGCAGTACTTC; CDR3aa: CASSLVSGSSYEQYF
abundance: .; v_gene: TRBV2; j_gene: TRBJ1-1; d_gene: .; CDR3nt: TGTGCCAGCGGAGCTGGCGTGCGTAACACTGAAGCTTTCTTT; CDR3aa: CASGAGVRNTEAFF
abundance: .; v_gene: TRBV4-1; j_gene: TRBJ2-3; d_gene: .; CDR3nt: TGCGCCAGCAGTGAAGGGGGACAACGGTCGGGCACAGATACGCAGTATTTT; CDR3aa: CASSEGGQRSGTDTQYF